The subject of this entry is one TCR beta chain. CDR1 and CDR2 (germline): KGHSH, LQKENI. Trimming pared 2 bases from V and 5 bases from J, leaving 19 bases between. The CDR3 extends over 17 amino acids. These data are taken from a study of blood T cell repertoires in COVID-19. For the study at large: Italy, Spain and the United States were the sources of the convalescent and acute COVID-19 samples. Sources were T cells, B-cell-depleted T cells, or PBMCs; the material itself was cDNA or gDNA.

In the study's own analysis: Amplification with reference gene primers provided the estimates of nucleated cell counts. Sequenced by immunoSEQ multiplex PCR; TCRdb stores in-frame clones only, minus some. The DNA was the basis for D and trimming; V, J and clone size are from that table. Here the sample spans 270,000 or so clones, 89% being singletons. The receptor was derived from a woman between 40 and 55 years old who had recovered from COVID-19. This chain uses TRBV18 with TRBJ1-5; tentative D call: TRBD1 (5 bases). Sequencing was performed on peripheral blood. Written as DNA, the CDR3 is TGTGCCAGCTCACCATTTGAGTCAGGGAAGGGCGATCAGCCCCAGCATTTT. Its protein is CASSPFESGKGDQPQHF.